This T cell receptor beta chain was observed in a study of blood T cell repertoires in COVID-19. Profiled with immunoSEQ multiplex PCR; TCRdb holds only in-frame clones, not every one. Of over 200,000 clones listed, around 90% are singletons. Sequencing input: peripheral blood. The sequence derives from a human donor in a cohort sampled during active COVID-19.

CDR3 sequence: CASSYGQLGANYGYTF. The CDR3 nucleotides are TGTGCCAGCAGTTACGGACAGCTTGGAGCTAACTATGGCTACACCTTC. This chain uses TRBV6-5 with TRBJ1-2; perhaps TRBD1 as D (6 bases). The CDR3 contains 16 residues. Germline CDR1 reads MNHEY; CDR2 reads SVGAGI. Trimming removed 2 bases from V and 0 bases from J, with 13 bases in between.